The 18 T cell receptor beta chains below were found in one sample sequenced in a study of T cells in Graves' hyperthyroidism and ophthalmopathy. The CDR3 regions of TCR beta were amplified from RNA transcripts. The HTBI set primed first-round TCR CDR3 RT-PCR. TCRdb processed the multiplex PCR reads anew with MiXCR; each CDR3 protein has one entry. The sample holds under 350,000 distinct CDR3 sequences, 15% to 20% seen once. Sequenced material: blood. The receptors come from a woman aged 50 to 60 with Graves' hyperthyroidism.

V gene TRBV3-1 combines with J gene TRBJ2-1; TRBD2 matches 14 bases. Germline-derived CDR1 and CDR2 are LGHDT and YNNKEL (reference sequence). The CDR3 has 15 residues. J was trimmed by 10 bases and V by 4 bases; bases with no gene match: 6. CDR3 residues: CASSLTSGRALEQFF. The CDR3 coding sequence is TGTGCCAGCAGCCTGACTAGCGGGAGGGCCCTAGAGCAGTTCTTC.

Only a few counts were recorded for this clonotype. The J gene is TRBJ2-5, the V gene TRBV7-9, with a possible D match to TRBD1 (5 bases). The CDR3 runs to 14 residues. Germline V gene data show CDR1 as SEHNR and CDR2 as FQNEAQ (reference sequence). V was shortened by 6 bases and J by 5 bases, with 16 bases between the two germline ends. The CDR3 here is CASRQDSNGETQYF. The CDR3 DNA is TGTGCCAGCAGACAGGATTCAAACGGGGAGACCCAGTACTTC.

This clonotype was seen many times. The CDR3 loop reads CASSWRGGNEQFF. DNA for the CDR3: TGTGCCAGCAGTTGGCGTGGGGGCAATGAGCAGTTCTTC. The chain combines TRBV6-1 with TRBJ2-1, with D perhaps being TRBD1 or TRBD2 (5 bases each). This CDR3 region has 13 residues. The germline V gene encodes CDR1 MNHNS and CDR2 SASEGT. The germline V and J ends were trimmed by 5 bases and 6 bases, with 11 bases remaining between them.

The J gene is TRBJ2-5, the V gene TRBV5-1, with D perhaps TRBD1 or TRBD2 (6 bases each). V was clipped by 6 bases and J by 0 bases, with 12 bases between them. CDR3 length equals 14 residues. Germline V gene lookup returns CDR1 SGHRS and CDR2 YFSETQ. The CDR3 protein is CASNVGGNQETQYF. The CDR3 DNA reads as TGCGCCAGCAATGTGGGGGGCAACCAAGAGACCCAGTACTTC.

This sequence joins TRBV6-1 and TRBJ1-1, with D uncertain. Germline V gene data show CDR1 as MNHNS and CDR2 as SASEGT. Trimming removed 5 bases from V and 10 bases from J, with 26 bases in between. The CDR3 sequence is 16 residues long. CDR3 bases: TGTGCCAGCAGTTCCTATCCGCAGGTTACCGGCCCCCGAGCTTTCTTT. Protein sequence: CASSSYPQVTGPRAFF.

The V gene is TRBV12-3 or TRBV12-4, the J gene TRBJ1-1, with TRBD1 as a possible D gene (6 bases). V lost 3 bases and J lost 4, with 12 bases in between. The length of the CDR3 is 14 residues. This CDR3 reads CASSFSGGFTEAFF. For the CDR3, the DNA is TGTGCCAGCAGTTTTTCGGGGGGCTTCACTGAAGCTTTCTTT.

V is TRBV5-5 and J is TRBJ1-5; 7 bases match TRBD1. Germline V CDR1 and CDR2: SGHKS, YYEKEE (reference sequence). The J segment lost 5 bases and the V segment lost 4 bases, leaving 9 bases of the junction unmatched. The CDR3 loop spans 15 amino acids. In nucleotides, the CDR3 is TGTGCCAGCAGCCCCGAATGGACAGGTTATCAGCCCCAGCATTTT. It translates to CASSPEWTGYQPQHF.

This clonotype appeared a few times. V usage is TRBV5-1 and J usage is TRBJ2-7; maybe TRBD1 (6 bases). The CDR3 is 14 amino acids. Per germline, CDR1 SGHRS and CDR2 YFSETQ. V lost 1 base and J 6 bases, leaving 14 bases between the germline ends. The CDR3 loop reads CASSLTAGAGEQYF. The DNA for the CDR3 is TGCGCCAGCAGCTTGACGGCAGGGGCTGGCGAGCAGTACTTC.

The V and J genes are TRBV6-1 and TRBJ1-6; no clear D gene. The CDR3 has 13 residues. CDR1 is MNHNS and CDR2 is SASEGT in the germline V gene. The V end lost 7 bases, the J end lost 10 bases, and 14 bases lay between the germline ends. The CDR3: CASTDNLGSPLHF. CDR3 DNA sequence: TGTGCCAGCACCGATAATTTGGGCTCACCCCTCCACTTT.

The count of this clonotype is one. The rearrangement links TRBV29-1 to TRBJ2-2; a possible D gene is TRBD2 (6 bases). Trimming took 6 bases from V and 6 from J, leaving 8 bases between them. This CDR3 comprises 11 residues. The germline gives CDR1 SQVTM, CDR2 ANQGSEA. The CDR3 spells CSVASAGELFF. The CDR3 DNA is TGCAGCGTGGCTAGCGCCGGGGAGCTGTTTTTT.

The chain uses TRBV9 and TRBJ2-5, with TRBD1 as a possible D gene (6 bases). V lost 3 bases, J lost 2 bases, and 14 bases lay in between. The CDR3 sequence is 15 residues long. CDR1 and CDR2 from the germline V gene are SGDLS and YYNGEE. CDR3 sequence: CASSAPERGQETQYF. DNA for the CDR3: TGTGCCAGCAGCGCCCCTGAGAGGGGGCAAGAGACCCAGTACTTC.

This clonotype has a count of ten or more. The chain carries TRBV10-3 and TRBJ2-5; D is undetermined. Trimming took 0 bases from V and 1 from J, leaving 12 bases between them. The CDR3 runs 16 residues. Germline CDR1 reads ENHRY; CDR2 reads SYGVKD. The CDR3 DNA reads TGTGCCATCAGTGAGTCGATGCTTGGTAGCCAAGAGACCCAGTACTTC. Protein product: CAISESMLGSQETQYF.

CDR3 sequence: CASSSGGASGLTHDEQFF. The CDR3 DNA follows: TGCGCCAGCAGCTCTGGGGGGGCGAGTGGGCTGACGCACGATGAGCAGTTCTTC. The chain employs TRBV5-1 and TRBJ2-1, with D possibly being TRBD2 (7 bases). The CDR3 totals 18 residues. CDR1 is SGHRS, CDR2 YFSETQ, per germline. Trimming removed 3 bases at V and 8 bases at J, with 27 bases between.

This clonotype was seen a handful of times. The V call is TRBV4-2, the J call TRBJ2-2, with 7 bases matching TRBD2. The CDR3 covers 15 residues. The V segment lost 1 base and the J segment 5 bases; nucleotides outside the gene matches: 4. Germline CDR1 is LGHNA and CDR2 is YNFKEQ. The CDR3: CASSQVTGGTGELFF. The CDR3 DNA reads as TGTGCCAGCAGCCAAGTAACGGGAGGAACCGGGGAGCTGTTTTTT.

This clonotype was recorded many times. The chain carries TRBV6-6 and TRBJ2-1; D possibly corresponds to TRBD2 (6 bases). This CDR3 is built from 15 residues. Trimming shortened V by 2 bases and J by 8 bases, and 16 bases separated the two germline ends. CDR1 and CDR2 (germline): MNHNY, SVGAGI (reference sequence). The CDR3: CASSYRALARDEQFF. In nucleotides, the CDR3 is TGTGCCAGCAGTTACCGGGCTCTAGCGAGGGATGAGCAGTTCTTC.

This clonotype was counted many times. This rearrangement joins TRBV7-8 to TRBJ2-3; no clear D gene. Trimming pared 5 bases from V and 6 bases from J, leaving 6 bases between. The CDR3 length is 11 residues. The V gene's germline CDR1 is SGHVS and CDR2 FQNEAQ. The chain's CDR3 is CASSPVDTQYF. The CDR3 bases are TGTGCCAGCAGCCCCGTGGATACGCAGTATTTT. Variable domain in full (rest from reference TRBV7-8 and TRBJ2-3): GAGVSQSPRYKVAKRGQDVALRCDPISGHVSLFWYQQALGQGPEFLTYFQNEAQLDKSGLPSDRFFAERPEGSVSTLKIQRTQQEDSAVYLCASSPVDTQYFGPGTRLTVL.

This clonotype was counted a few times. This chain links TRBV20-1 with TRBJ2-5; D might be TRBD1 or TRBD2, each matching 5 bases. Germline values: CDR1 DFQATT, CDR2 SNEGSKA (reference sequence). The CDR3 has 14 amino acids. The CDR3 coding sequence is TGCAGGAGAGATTCCGGGACGAACCCTGGGACCCAGTACTTC. Translated: CRRDSGTNPGTQYF.

The chain carries TRBV2 and TRBJ2-6; TRBD1 matches at 8 bases. The CDR3 sequence is 16 residues long. The V gene's germline CDR1 is SNHLY and CDR2 FYNNEI. Trimming took 5 bases from V and 2 from J; bases not matched to a gene: 5. CDR3 coding DNA: TGTGCCAGCAGTCTACAGGGGGTAGCTGGGGCCAACGTCCTGACTTTC. Translation: CASSLQGVAGANVLTF.